This entry concerns a single T cell receptor beta chain. Which antigen it targets is not known. Base qualities are not provided; no much larger clone lies one nucleotide away. Libraries were made using PCR. The reads were generated on an Illumina HiSeq 2500. To reduce PCR and sequencing biases, unique molecular identifiers were incorporated into the TCR beta cDNA libraries. Every 1 to 10 million input T cells yielded 500,000 or so cDNA molecules, meaning each molecule approximated one T cell. The patient libraries were prepared and sequenced using the same protocol as the earlier healthy control dataset. Samples belonging to the same batch were prepared together, multiplexed and sequenced on a shared HiSeq lane. As for the authors' bioinformatics: MIGEC was used to process the raw barcoded reads, and molecular identifier groups with only a single read were discarded before consensus assembly and CDR3 extraction. VDJtools was used for post-analysis of the clonotype tables, with diversity normalized by down-sampling every dataset to the smallest sample size. Repertoire overlap clustering matched CDR3 amino acid but not nucleotide sequences to correct batch-related cross-sample contamination. Using fastp trimming at Q25 and MiXCR clonotype assembly, TCRdb reanalyzed the public sequencing data and kept in-frame beta chains. Each entry is one CDR3 protein sequence, shown with its most common DNA and genes. TCRdb's processing, not the study's, gives the V and J calls here. Across this sample there are about 540,000 distinct CDR3 sequences, with approximately 34% seen only once. The top ten clonotypes cover under 7% of the sample.

V drops 3 bases and J drops 5 bases, leaving 11 bases in between. Spanning cysteine to phenylalanine, the CDR3 consists of 13 amino acids. The sequence is cut down to CDR3 DNA, 39 bases in frame from base 1. The entry originates in a study of post-analysis software for immune sequencing data (dated by TCRdb to about 2015). Study-wide context: The recorded disease courses included relapsing-remitting, secondary progressive and progressive-relapsing multiple sclerosis, and some patients had no subtype annotation. A subset of samples was prepared in parallel using single-end sample barcoding, then pooled and co-amplified after Illumina adapter ligation. The patient repertoires were compared against 11 previously published healthy control repertoires obtained from donors aged roughly 6 to 25 years.

TCR beta repertoires were profiled from peripheral blood of roughly 13 young patients with multiple sclerosis to demonstrate the VDJtools post-analysis software. The patients with multiple sclerosis were children and adolescents between roughly 6 and 15 years of age. Broader findings and caveats from the paper: Direct clustering with F measure showed strong co-clustering of samples prepared in the same batch, prompting a batch-effect correction. Roughly 5 TRBV segments, including TRBV5-6, TRBV5-1 and TRBV20-1, were significantly more frequent in patients than controls. Significantly lower normalized Chao1 diversity was found in multiple sclerosis patients than in controls, suggesting substantial peripheral T-cell clonal expansion. The control group was slightly older than the multiple sclerosis patient group.

The sample taken for sequencing was blood. The receptor was derived from a girl aged 2-17 years with multiple sclerosis. The rearranged chain carries TRBV12-3 or TRBV12-4 and TRBJ2-7, with TRBD1 as a weak D call on 6 bases. The CDR3 loop reads CASSLVRGHEQYF. The nucleotides read TGTGCCAGCAGTTTGGTCAGGGGACACGAGCAGTACTTC.